This TCR beta chain emerged from a study of T cell repertoires in aging, cancer and after chemotherapy. A mixed TRB-A/B primer pool amplified rearranged TRB by multiplex touch-down PCR. TCRdb processed the multiplex PCR reads anew with MiXCR; each CDR3 protein has one entry. Here the sample spans 700 to 850 distinct CDR3 sequences, about 20% being singletons. The length of the CDR3 is 17 residues. CDR1 and CDR2 (germline): MNHNY, SVGAGI (reference sequence). The V gene end was trimmed by 4 bases and the J gene end by 0 bases; junction bases not matched to a gene: 9. The template was genomic DNA from peripheral blood, not RNA.

This TCR was recovered from a human donor with a blood cancer. The sequencing input was blood. The V call is TRBV6-6, the J call TRBJ2-3; 8 positions match TRBD1. The CDR3 sequence is CASSSGRTGLSTDTQYF. The DNA of the CDR3 is TGTGCCAGCAGTTCCGGCCGGACAGGGCTTAGCACAGATACGCAGTATTTT.